These 9 T cell receptor beta chains share one sample of origin, sequenced in a study of T cell repertoires in cytomegalovirus infection. For these receptors, no antigen is known. A single record per CDR3 protein comes from TCRdb applying MiXCR to the reads. The sample yields 100,000 to 150,000 distinct CDR3 sequences, approximately 24% seen once. Sample: PBMCs, sequenced either directly or after in vitro stimulation (not recorded which). The origin of the receptors is a human donor in good health (CMV status not recorded). Some clones in this sample may be carry-over from other donors' samples.

This clonotype was recorded at least ten times. The J gene is TRBJ1-1, the V gene TRBV12-3 or TRBV12-4, with D possibly being TRBD1 (6 bases). V was cut by 5 bases and J by 2 bases, with 15 bases left in between. The CDR3 is made up of 15 amino acids. The CDR3 is CASSPTGQYNTEAFF. The CDR3 DNA reads TGTGCCAGCAGTCCAACCGGACAGTACAACACTGAAGCTTTCTTT.

The chain links TRBV28 to TRBJ2-5; 8 bases fit TRBD1. In germline, CDR1 is MDHEN, CDR2 SYDVKM. J was trimmed by 5 bases and V by 4 bases; bases with no gene match: 9. The CDR3 has 15 residues. The CDR3 bases are TGTGCCAGCAGTTATGTTGGTACAGGGGGGGAGACCCAGTACTTC. Residues: CASSYVGTGGETQYF. The whole variable domain, remainder taken from reference TRBV28 and TRBJ2-5, is DVKVTQSSRYLVKRTGEKVFLECVQDMDHENMFWYRQDPGLGLRLIYFSYDVKMKEKGDIPEGYSVSREKKERFSLILESASTNQTSMYLCASSYVGTGGETQYFGPGTRLLVL.

This clonotype appeared many times. This chain uses TRBV7-2 with TRBJ2-2, with D perhaps assigned TRBD1 or TRBD2 (5 bases each). V lost 6 bases and J 9 bases, leaving 20 bases between the germline ends. This CDR3 is built from 15 residues. From germline, CDR1 is SGHTA and CDR2 FQGNSA. The CDR3 sequence is CASSQSGATNRELFF. The CDR3 nucleotides read TGTGCCAGCAGTCAATCCGGGGCGACCAACCGGGAGCTGTTTTTT.

This clonotype appeared once. The chain links TRBV3-1 to TRBJ2-1; D possibly corresponds to TRBD2 (6 bases). This CDR3 spans 16 amino acids. The germline CDR1 and CDR2 sequences are LGHDT and YNNKEL (reference sequence). Trimming removed 4 bases at V and 8 bases at J, with 21 bases between. The chain's CDR3 is CASSRFSGLPFYEQFF. The CDR3 bases are TGTGCCAGCAGCCGATTTTCGGGACTCCCCTTCTATGAGCAGTTCTTC.

The rearrangement uses TRBV19 and TRBJ1-2; the D is unclear. CDR1 is LNHDA and CDR2 is SQIVND in the germline V gene (reference sequence). The V end lost 4 bases, the J end lost 5 bases, and 8 bases lay between the germline ends. The CDR3 is 12 residues long. The chain's CDR3 is CASSTEAYGYTF. CDR3 coding DNA: TGTGCCAGTAGTACAGAGGCGTATGGCTACACCTTC.

Many counts were recorded for this clonotype. The chain uses TRBV7-2 and TRBJ2-3; D not resolved. Germline CDR1 reads SGHTA; CDR2 reads FQGNSA. CDR3 length equals 11 residues. With 1 base removed from V and 6 bases from J, the gap between germline ends came to 2 bases. The CDR3 nucleotides read TGTGCCAGCAGCTTAGTTGATACGCAGTATTTT. It encodes CASSLVDTQYF.

This clonotype was detected a few times. The chain combines TRBV27 with TRBJ2-2, with D unresolved. CDR3 length equals 16 residues. Germline V gene data show CDR1 as MNHEY and CDR2 as SMNVEV (reference sequence). Trimming stripped 7 bases from V and 3 bases from J, with 18 bases between. For the CDR3, the DNA is TGTGCCAGCACCCCAAGAGTTGTCCCTGACACCGGGGAGCTGTTTTTT. Protein sequence: CASTPRVVPDTGELFF.

The rearrangement links TRBV5-5 to TRBJ2-7; 7 bases agree with TRBD2. The germline V gene encodes CDR1 SGHKS and CDR2 YYEKEE (reference sequence). The CDR3 has 13 residues. V was pared by 1 base and J by 5 bases, with 3 bases of the junction left unmatched. This CDR3 is CASSLWLADEQYV. The DNA for the CDR3 is TGTGCCAGCAGCTTGTGGCTAGCGGACGAGCAGTACGTC.

Many counts were recorded for this clonotype. The V gene is TRBV7-2, the J gene TRBJ1-5; D not resolved. This CDR3 contains 13 residues. CDR1 SGHTA and CDR2 FQGNSA come from the germline V gene. V lost 3 bases and J 4 bases, leaving 7 bases between the germline ends. DNA of the CDR3: TGTGCCAGCAGCTTTCGGGGTAATCAGCCCCAGCATTTT. This encodes CASSFRGNQPQHF.